A single sample gave rise to the 14 T cell receptor beta chains below, sequenced in a study of T-cell reconstitution after alpha-beta-depleted transplantation in children. Unique molecular identifiers were used in preparing the TCRbeta library. MiXCR was run by TCRdb on the PCR reads, yielding one entry per CDR3 protein. The sample lists hundreds of thousands of distinct CDR3 sequences, 18% occurring once. The sequenced sample was PBMCs from the stem cell graft donor, obtained from the stem cell graft. These TCRs come from a human donor who donated a stem cell graft to a child with acute lymphoblastic leukemia.

The V and J genes are TRBV5-1 and TRBJ1-3, with D hard to call. CDR3 size: 16 residues. Looked up from germline, CDR1 is SGHRS and CDR2 is YFSETQ. Trimming took off 3 bases at V and 0 bases at J, with 13 bases between the two ends. CDR3 in amino acids: CASSSTTHSSGNTIYF. The CDR3 nucleotides read TGCGCCAGCAGCTCTACGACCCACTCCTCTGGAAACACCATATATTTT.

V gene TRBV12-3 or TRBV12-4 combines with J gene TRBJ2-7, with TRBD2 identical over 7 bases. The CDR3 has 14 amino acids. J gave up 1 base and V 2 bases, and 2 bases lay outside the gene matches. The CDR3 nucleotides are TGTGCCAGCAGTTTAAGGGAGGGGTCCTACGAGCAGTACTTC. Translation: CASSLREGSYEQYF.

There are a few counts of this clonotype. The chain combines TRBV12-3 or TRBV12-4 with TRBJ2-7; no definite D call. The length of the CDR3 is 14 residues. Trimming pared 8 bases from V and 3 bases from J, leaving 17 bases between. DNA of the CDR3: TGTGCCAGCGGTGCACGGGTGGCACTCTACGAGCAGTACTTC. This encodes CASGARVALYEQYF.

A few counts support this clonotype. V is TRBV7-3 and J is TRBJ2-1; the D is unclear. Trimming took off 8 bases at V and 3 bases at J, with 14 bases between the two ends. The CDR3 has 14 residues. Germline V gene lookup returns CDR1 SGHTA and CDR2 FQGTGA. The DNA of the CDR3 is TGTGCCAGCGCTGACGGACCGAACTACAATGAGCAGTTCTTC. Translating it yields CASADGPNYNEQFF.

V is TRBV7-6 and J is TRBJ2-1; 9 nucleotides agree with TRBD2. V gave up 4 bases and J gave up 7 bases; unmatched junction bases: 8. CDR3 length: 15 amino acids. CDR1 and CDR2 (germline): SGHVS, FNYEAQ. The CDR3 region has the DNA TGTGCCAGCAGCTCTGGACTAGCGAGAGGGAATGAGCAGTTCTTC. Translating it yields CASSSGLARGNEQFF.

The rearrangement links TRBV7-8 to TRBJ2-7; 9 bases align to TRBD2. Trimming at V came to 5 bases and at J to 1 base, leaving 6 bases not matched to a gene. Germline CDR1 reads SGHVS; CDR2 reads FQNEAQ. CDR3 length: 15 amino acids. For the CDR3, the DNA is TGTGCCAGCAGCGCGCGGACTAGCGTGTCCTACGAGCAGTACTTC. Protein product: CASSARTSVSYEQYF.

This clonotype was found a few times. This chain joins TRBV3-1 and TRBJ2-7, with unresolved D. The CDR3 runs 14 residues. Germline V gene sequence: CDR1 LGHDT, CDR2 YNNKEL (reference sequence). The V gene lost 1 base and the J gene lost 1 base, with 8 bases spanning the gap. CDR3 DNA sequence: TGTGCCAGCAGCCAAGGACGGATATCCTACGAGCAGTACTTC. Translation: CASSQGRISYEQYF.

This clonotype appeared a few times. The chain recombines TRBV27 with TRBJ1-2; TRBD1 matches at 7 bases. The CDR3 extends over 15 amino acids. V lost 4 bases and J lost 3; bases outside the gene matches: 8. Germline CDR1 is MNHEY and CDR2 is SMNVEV (reference sequence). The CDR3 is CASSSRTGGYYGYTF. DNA for the CDR3: TGTGCCAGCAGTTCAAGGACAGGTGGATACTATGGCTACACCTTC.

This chain joins TRBV20-1 and TRBJ2-7; TRBD2 matches 8 bases. CDR1 is DFQATT, CDR2 SNEGSKA, per germline (reference sequence). The trim removed 6 bases at V and 5 bases at J, leaving 12 bases unmatched. The CDR3 has 14 residues. CDR3: CSALEAGRGDEQYF. The CDR3 coding sequence is TGCAGTGCCCTGGAGGCAGGGCGGGGGGACGAGCAGTACTTC.

This clonotype was found many times. The chain has TRBV4-1 and TRBJ2-5, with no clear D. Trimming removed 0 bases at V and 3 bases at J, with 5 bases between. Germline values: CDR1 MGHRA, CDR2 YSYEKL. There are 13 residues in the CDR3. The DNA of the CDR3 is TGCGCCAGCAGCCAAGACAGCGAAGAGACCCAGTACTTC. This codes for CASSQDSEETQYF.

The chain recombines TRBV27 with TRBJ2-7, with D possibly being TRBD1 or TRBD2 (6 bases each). The CDR3 is 15 residues long. Germline CDR1 is MNHEY and CDR2 is SMNVEV (reference sequence). Trimming left V 1 base short and J 2 bases short, with 12 bases between. The CDR3, as DNA: TGTGCCAGCAGTTTATGGGGGGCCGGCCCCTACGAGCAGTACTTC. It specifies CASSLWGAGPYEQYF.

This chain uses TRBV5-6 with TRBJ1-3, with D possibly matching TRBD1 (6 bases). This CDR3 region has 15 residues. V shed 4 bases and J shed 4 bases, with 15 bases lying between them. CDR1 and CDR2 (germline): SGHDT, YYEEEE. The CDR3 nucleotides read TGTGCCAGCAGCCCTTGGACAGTCGTAGGAAACACCATATATTTT. Amino acids: CASSPWTVVGNTIYF.

The table lists this clonotype with a few counts. The chain employs TRBV7-9 and TRBJ2-1; no definite D call. CDR1 is SEHNR, CDR2 FQNEAQ, per germline (reference sequence). The CDR3 sequence is 14 residues long. The ends were cut back, 1 base at V and 6 bases at J, with 10 bases in the middle. The CDR3 sequence is CASSLGRRTNEQFF. DNA for the CDR3: TGTGCCAGCAGCTTAGGACGTCGGACCAATGAGCAGTTCTTC.

This clonotype was seen a few times. V and J are TRBV24-1 and TRBJ2-7; maybe TRBD2 (6 bases). The CDR3 spans 15 residues. Germline V gene sequence: CDR1 KGHDR, CDR2 SFDVKD. The V gene lost 7 bases and the J gene lost 3 bases, with 18 bases spanning the gap. The CDR3 loop reads CATSSTRDSRYEQYF. The DNA of the CDR3 is TGTGCCACCAGCTCAACCCGGGACTCTCGCTACGAGCAGTACTTC.